These 10 T cell receptor beta chains share one sample of origin, sequenced in a study of blood T cell repertoires in COVID-19. Assay used: immunoSEQ multiplex PCR; TCRdb lists only in-frame clones, some missing. The sample lists about 130,000 clones, about 87% occurring once. The sample consisted of peripheral blood. The source is a man aged 45 to 65 with acute or convalescent COVID-19.

The chain combines TRBV28 with TRBJ2-2; 10 nucleotides align to TRBD2. The V gene's germline CDR1 is MDHEN and CDR2 SYDVKM. V was pared by 6 bases and J by 7 bases, with 8 bases of the junction left unmatched. The CDR3 is 15 amino acids. The CDR3 nucleotides read TGTGCCAGCAGCTCTAGCGGGAGTTTTGGCGGGGAGCTGTTTTTT. This codes for CASSSSGSFGGELFF.

This sequence joins TRBV21-1 and TRBJ1-5. TRBV21-1 is shown as a pseudogene. This CDR3 is built from 16 residues. CDR3 region: CASSKAAGEGGQPQHF. The CDR3 DNA reads TGTGCCAGCAGCAAAGCTGCCGGGGAGGGCGGTCAGCCCCAGCATTTT.

The chain couples TRBV18 to TRBJ2-1; 7 bases are shared with TRBD2. The germline V gene has CDR1 KGHSH and CDR2 LQKENI. The J segment lost 6 bases and the V segment lost 4 bases, leaving 3 bases of the junction unmatched. CDR3 length: 13 residues. CDR3 coding DNA: TGTGCCAGCTCACTACCGGGGGGCAATGAGCAGTTCTTC. The encoded protein is CASSLPGGNEQFF.

The CDR3 is CASSPYGTGWGEKLFF. CDR3 coding DNA: TGTGCCAGCAGCCCTTACGGGACAGGGTGGGGTGAAAAACTGTTTTTT. The chain combines TRBV2 with TRBJ1-4; the match to TRBD1 covers 9 bases. V gave up 6 bases and J gave up 7 bases; unmatched junction bases: 12. This CDR3 is 16 amino acids long. In germline, CDR1 is SNHLY, CDR2 FYNNEI.

The chain uses TRBV19 and TRBJ2-3; 11 bases fit TRBD2. This CDR3 spans 16 amino acids. CDR1 LNHDA and CDR2 SQIVND come from the germline V gene (reference sequence). V trimming: 3 bases; J trimming: 3 bases; junction bases outside the gene matches: 5. The CDR3 sequence: CASSIVLAGETDTQYF. The CDR3 region has the DNA TGTGCCAGTAGTATTGTACTAGCGGGAGAAACAGATACGCAGTATTTT.

The table lists this clone with a count of one. The chain employs TRBV2 and TRBJ1-5, with 7 nucleotides matching TRBD1. This CDR3 has 16 amino acids. J was trimmed by 0 bases and V by 4 bases; bases with no gene match: 6. Germline V gene sequence: CDR1 SNHLY, CDR2 FYNNEI. The CDR3 region is CASSVVGTDSNQPQHF. The CDR3 coding sequence is TGTGCCAGCAGTGTTGTAGGGACAGATAGCAATCAGCCCCAGCATTTT.

The V and J genes are TRBV5-1 and TRBJ1-2; D not certain. Germline-derived CDR1 and CDR2 are SGHRS and YFSETQ. Trimming shortened V by 1 base and J by 0 bases, and 7 bases separated the two germline ends. CDR3 length: 14 amino acids. For the CDR3, the DNA is TGCGCCAGCAGCTTGCCCGGAGCTAACTATGGCTACACCTTC. This sequence encodes CASSLPGANYGYTF.

This CDR3 reads CASSPVGVGETQYF. The CDR3 DNA reads as TGCGCCAGCAGCCCGGTCGGGGTGGGGGAGACCCAGTACTTC. This chain uses TRBV5-1 with TRBJ2-5, with D possibly matching TRBD2 (5 bases). Trimming cost V 4 bases and J 5 bases, with 15 bases left between them. CDR3 size: 14 residues. CDR1 and CDR2 (germline): SGHRS, YFSETQ.

The J gene is TRBJ1-5, the V gene TRBV3-1 (or the pseudogene TRBV3-2), with unresolved D. CDR1 and CDR2 from the germline V gene are LGHDT and YNNKEL (reference sequence). This CDR3 has 14 amino acids. V was cut by 0 bases and J by 6 bases, with 9 bases left in between. This CDR3 is CASSQDYAGQPQHF. The DNA for the CDR3 is TGTGCCAGCAGCCAAGATTACGCAGGTCAGCCCCAGCATTTT.

The J gene is TRBJ1-5, the V gene TRBV10-2; D is perhaps TRBD1 (6 bases). The germline gives CDR1 WSHSY, CDR2 SAAADI. The CDR3 length is 15 residues. V lost 0 bases and J lost 1, with 7 bases in between. The CDR3: CASSESGQSNQPQHF. The CDR3 DNA is TGCGCCAGCAGTGAGTCAGGACAGAGCAATCAGCCCCAGCATTTT.